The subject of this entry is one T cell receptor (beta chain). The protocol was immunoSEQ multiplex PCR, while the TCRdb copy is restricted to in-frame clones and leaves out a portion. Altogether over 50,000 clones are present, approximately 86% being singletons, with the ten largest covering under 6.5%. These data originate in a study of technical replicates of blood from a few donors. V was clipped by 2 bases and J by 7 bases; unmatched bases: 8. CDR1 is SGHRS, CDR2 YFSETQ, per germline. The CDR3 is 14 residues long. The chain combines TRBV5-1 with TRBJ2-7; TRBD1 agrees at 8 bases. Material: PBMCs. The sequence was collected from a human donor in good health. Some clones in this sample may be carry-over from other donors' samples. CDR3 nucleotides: TGCGCCAGCAGCTTCGGACAGGGTAACGAGGAGCAGTACTTC. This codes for CASSFGQGNEEQYF.